This entry is about one T cell receptor (beta chain). Its matching antigen is unknown. The immunoSEQ assay was version 4, run in survey mode. This table comes from immunoSEQ multiplex PCR, and its TCRdb copy is limited to in-frame clones, with some not included. This table has about 35,000 clones, under 90% appearing once. The CDR3 is 14 residues long. Germline V gene data show CDR1 as KGHSH and CDR2 as LQKENI. V was shortened by 3 bases and J by 0 bases, with 6 bases between the two germline ends. The sample comes from a study of persistence of HIV-infected CD4 T cells. The stimulus was an HIV-1 Gag 15-mer peptide pool, 0.85 to 1 ug/peptide/mL. CD40L/CD69 double-negative CD45RO-high memory CD4+ T cells were collected. For around 17 hours, CD8-depleted PBMCs received anti-CD28/CD49d costimulation, a CD40-blocking antibody and enfuvirtide. Notes on the study in general: Degenerate expanded CDR3beta sequences were enriched among CMV- and Gag-responding cells.

This chain connects TRBV18 to TRBJ1-5, with D unclear. The clonotype comes from an adult with HIV. The donor label of this sample is uncertain. The input for sequencing was cultured CD4+ T cells from PBMCs, taken from a patient who received antiretroviral therapy. In nucleotides, the CDR3 is TGTGCCAGCTCACCCCGCGATAGCAATCAGCCCCAGCATTTT. Protein product: CASSPRDSNQPQHF.